This T cell receptor (beta chain) was captured by sequencing in a study of blood T cell repertoires in COVID-19. In the authors' methods: The assay estimated nucleated cells by amplifying reference gene primers. Some clones are missing from TCRdb's copy, which holds only in-frame ones; the method was immunoSEQ multiplex PCR. That table supplies the V and J calls and clone size; D and trimming were determined from the DNA. The data show roughly 150,000 clones, around nine tenths seen once. The CDR3 consists of 16 residues. V shed 5 bases, J shed 3 bases, and the junction held 8 bases outside the gene matches. CDR1 is LNHDA, CDR2 SQIVND, per germline (reference sequence).

V is TRBV19 and J is TRBJ2-7; the match to TRBD2 covers 12 bases. Sequenced material: peripheral blood. This clonotype was obtained from a woman between 70 and 85 years old with acute or convalescent COVID-19. In DNA, the CDR3 is TGTGCCAGTAGTCCTTATACTAGCGGGGGGAACTACGAGCAGTACTTC. Encoded protein: CASSPYTSGGNYEQYF.